This is a list of T cell receptor beta chains from one sample in a study of T cells expressing NK-cell markers. TCRdb reanalyzed the 5' RACE reads and collapses them to one entry per CDR3 protein, without DNA. The table for this sample gives around 380,000 distinct CDR3 sequences. Material: blood T cells: a sorted CD56 or NKG2C T cell subset, CD4+ or CD8+ T cells, or bulk PBMC T cells (not recorded which). These receptors were collected from a woman between 50 and 59 years old in good health. Each CDR3 is given with its conserved first and last residue.

>TRBJ2-3|13|TRBV20-1
CSAKTQGPDTQYF
>TRBJ2-5|15|TRBV29-1
CSVFRDRGSQETQYF
>TRBJ2-3|15|TRBV7-2
CATPSRGRETDTQYF
>TRBJ2-7|15|TRBV18
CASSPPNGRSYEQYF
>TRBJ1-5|16|TRBV6-2/TRBV6-3
CASRRRRTDSNQPQHF
>TRBJ1-1|13|TRBV12-3/TRBV12-4
CASSRWTGGEAFF
>TRBJ2-4|17|TRBV5-1
CANPGDPNYDFKNIQYF
>TRBJ1-1|13|TRBV5-1
CASRATGSTEAFF
>TRBJ2-3|16|TRBV14
CASSPLSRISTDTQYF
>TRBJ2-5|16|TRBV3-1
CASSQGDLGLRETQYF
>TRBJ1-2|17|TRBV29-1
CSVTHRVILVSQYGYTF
>TRBJ2-1|16|TRBV5-1
CASSSGTSGRNNEQFF
>TRBJ2-5|13|TRBV19
CASNGEGQETQYF
>TRBJ2-5|16|TRBV28
CASRLGPQGLQETQYF
>TRBJ2-2|15|TRBV12-3/TRBV12-4
CASSLDRSFTGELFF
>TRBJ2-2|15|TRBV27
CASTNLAANTGELFF
>TRBJ2-1|16|TRBV4-2
CASSPQAGGAVNEQFF
>TRBJ2-1|15|TRBV3-1
CASSAGLAGINEQFF
>TRBJ2-5|13|TRBV20-1
CSANSLDQETQYF
>TRBJ2-7|13|TRBV3-1
CASSQAYTYEQYF